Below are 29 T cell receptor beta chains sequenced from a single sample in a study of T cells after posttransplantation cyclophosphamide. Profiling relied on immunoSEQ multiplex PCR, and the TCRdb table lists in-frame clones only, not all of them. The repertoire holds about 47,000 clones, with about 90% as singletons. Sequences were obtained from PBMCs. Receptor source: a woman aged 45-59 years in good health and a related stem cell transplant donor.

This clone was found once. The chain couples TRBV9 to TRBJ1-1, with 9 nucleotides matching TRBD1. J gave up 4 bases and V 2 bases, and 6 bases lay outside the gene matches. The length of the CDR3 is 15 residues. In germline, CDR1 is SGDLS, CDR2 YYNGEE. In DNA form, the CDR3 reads TGTGCCAGCAGCGTCGCACAGGGGGCGCTCACTGAAGCTTTCTTT. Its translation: CASSVAQGALTEAFF. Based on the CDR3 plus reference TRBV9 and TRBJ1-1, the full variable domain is DSGVTQTPKHLITATGQRVTLRCSPRSGDLSVYWYQQSLDQGLQFLIQYYNGEERAKGNILERFSAQQFPDLHSELNLSSLELGDSALYFCASSVAQGALTEAFFGQGTRLTVV.

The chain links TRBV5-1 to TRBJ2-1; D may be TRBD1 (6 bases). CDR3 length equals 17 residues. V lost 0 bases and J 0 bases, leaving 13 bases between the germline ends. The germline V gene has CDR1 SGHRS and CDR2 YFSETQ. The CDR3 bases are TGCGCCAGCAGCTTGGAAGCCCAGGGGACCTCCTACAATGAGCAGTTCTTC. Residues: CASSLEAQGTSYNEQFF. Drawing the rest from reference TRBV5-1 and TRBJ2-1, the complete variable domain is KAGVTQTPRYLIKTRGQQVTLSCSPISGHRSVSWYQQTPGQGLQFLFEYFSETQRNKGNFPGRFSGRQFSNSRSEMNVSTLELGDSALYLCASSLEAQGTSYNEQFFGPGTRLTVL.

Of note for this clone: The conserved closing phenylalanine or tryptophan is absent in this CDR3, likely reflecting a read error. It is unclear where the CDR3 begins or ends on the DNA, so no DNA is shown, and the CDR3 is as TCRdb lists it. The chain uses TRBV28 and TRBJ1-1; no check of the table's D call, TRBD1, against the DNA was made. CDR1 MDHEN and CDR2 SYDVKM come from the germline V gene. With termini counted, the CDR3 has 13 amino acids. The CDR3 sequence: CASNTSGDRGPVV.

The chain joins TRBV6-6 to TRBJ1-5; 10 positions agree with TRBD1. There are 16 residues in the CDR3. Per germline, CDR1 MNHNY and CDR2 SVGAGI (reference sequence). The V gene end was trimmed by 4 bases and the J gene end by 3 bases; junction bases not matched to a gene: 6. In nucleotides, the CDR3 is TGTGCCAGCAGTTCCCGGACAGGGGGTTTCAATCAGCCCCAGCATTTT. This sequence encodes CASSSRTGGFNQPQHF.

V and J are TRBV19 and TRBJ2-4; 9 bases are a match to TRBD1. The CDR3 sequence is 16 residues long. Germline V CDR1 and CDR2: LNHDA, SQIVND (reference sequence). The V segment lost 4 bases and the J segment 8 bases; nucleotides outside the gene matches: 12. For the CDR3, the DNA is TGTGCCAGTAGTACCCCCCCCGACAGGGGGGAGGACATTCAGTACTTC. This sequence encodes CASSTPPDRGEDIQYF. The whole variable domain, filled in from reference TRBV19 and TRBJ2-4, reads DGGITQSPKYLFRKEGQNVTLSCEQNLNHDAMYWYRQDPGQGLRLIYYSQIVNDFQKGDIAEGYSVSREKKESFPLTVTSAQKNPTAFYLCASSTPPDRGEDIQYFGAGTRLSVL.

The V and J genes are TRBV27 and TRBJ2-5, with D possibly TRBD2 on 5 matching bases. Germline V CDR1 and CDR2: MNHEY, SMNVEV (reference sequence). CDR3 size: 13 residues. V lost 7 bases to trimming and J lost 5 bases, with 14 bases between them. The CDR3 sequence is CASTAYPGETQYF. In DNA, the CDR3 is TGTGCCAGCACCGCATACCCGGGGGAGACCCAGTACTTC.

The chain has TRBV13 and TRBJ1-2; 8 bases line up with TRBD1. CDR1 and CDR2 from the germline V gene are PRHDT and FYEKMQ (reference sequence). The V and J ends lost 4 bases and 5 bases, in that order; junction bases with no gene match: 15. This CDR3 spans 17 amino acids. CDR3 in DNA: TGTGCCAGCAGCTACGCGGGACAGGCAACGGTAACGTATGGCTACACCTTC. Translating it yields CASSYAGQATVTYGYTF.

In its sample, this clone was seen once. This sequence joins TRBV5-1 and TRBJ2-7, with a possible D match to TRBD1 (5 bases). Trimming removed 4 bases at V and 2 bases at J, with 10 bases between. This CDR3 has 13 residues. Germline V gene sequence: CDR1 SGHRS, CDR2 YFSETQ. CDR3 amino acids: CASSQDSTYEQYF. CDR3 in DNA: TGCGCCAGCAGCCAAGACAGTACCTACGAGCAGTACTTC. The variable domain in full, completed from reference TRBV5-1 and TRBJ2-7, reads KAGVTQTPRYLIKTRGQQVTLSCSPISGHRSVSWYQQTPGQGLQFLFEYFSETQRNKGNFPGRFSGRQFSNSRSEMNVSTLELGDSALYLCASSQDSTYEQYFGPGTRLTVT.

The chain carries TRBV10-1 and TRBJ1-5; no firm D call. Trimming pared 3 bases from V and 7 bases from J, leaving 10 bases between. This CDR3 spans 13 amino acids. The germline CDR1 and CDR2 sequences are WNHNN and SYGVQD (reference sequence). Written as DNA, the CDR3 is TGCGCCAGCAGTGACGGGGTAGGACAGCCCCAGCATTTT. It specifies CASSDGVGQPQHF.

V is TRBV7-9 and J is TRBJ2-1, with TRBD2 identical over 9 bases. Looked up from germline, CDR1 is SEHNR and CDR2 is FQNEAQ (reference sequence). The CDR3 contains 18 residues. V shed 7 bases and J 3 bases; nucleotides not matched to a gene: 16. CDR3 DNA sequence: TGTGCCAGCATCCTCGAGCGGGGGGAGGGCCTGAACTACAATGAGCAGTTCTTC. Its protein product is CASILERGEGLNYNEQFF.

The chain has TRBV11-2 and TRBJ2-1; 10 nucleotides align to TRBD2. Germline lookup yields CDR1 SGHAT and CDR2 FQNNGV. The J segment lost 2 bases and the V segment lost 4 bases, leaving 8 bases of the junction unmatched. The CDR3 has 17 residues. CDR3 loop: CASSSPLAGLTYNEQFF. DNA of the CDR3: TGTGCCAGCAGCTCTCCACTAGCGGGGTTGACCTACAATGAGCAGTTCTTC.

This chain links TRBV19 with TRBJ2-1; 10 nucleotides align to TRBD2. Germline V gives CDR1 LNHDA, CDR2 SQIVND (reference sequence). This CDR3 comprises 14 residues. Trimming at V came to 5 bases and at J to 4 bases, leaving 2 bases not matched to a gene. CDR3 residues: CASSLAGEYNEQFF. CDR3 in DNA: TGTGCCAGTAGTCTAGCGGGGGAGTACAATGAGCAGTTCTTC.

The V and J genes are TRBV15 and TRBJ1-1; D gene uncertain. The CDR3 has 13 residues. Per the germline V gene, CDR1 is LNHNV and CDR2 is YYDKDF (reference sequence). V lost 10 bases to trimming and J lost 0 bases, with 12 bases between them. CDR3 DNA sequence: TGTGCCATCGCGGGATCCATGAACACTGAAGCTTTCTTT. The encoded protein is CAIAGSMNTEAFF. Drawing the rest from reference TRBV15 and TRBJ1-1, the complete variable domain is DAMVIQNPRYQVTQFGKPVTLSCSQTLNHNVMYWYQQKSSQAPKLLFHYYDKDFNNEADTPDNFQSRRPNTSFCFLDIRSPGLGDTAMYLCAIAGSMNTEAFFGQGTRLTVV.

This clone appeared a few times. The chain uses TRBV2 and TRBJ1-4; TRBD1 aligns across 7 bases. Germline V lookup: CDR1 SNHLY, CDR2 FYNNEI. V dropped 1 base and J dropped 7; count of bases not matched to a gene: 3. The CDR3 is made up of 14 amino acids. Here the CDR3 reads CASSEEGAFEKLFF. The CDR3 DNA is TGTGCCAGCAGTGAAGAGGGGGCATTTGAAAAACTGTTTTTT.

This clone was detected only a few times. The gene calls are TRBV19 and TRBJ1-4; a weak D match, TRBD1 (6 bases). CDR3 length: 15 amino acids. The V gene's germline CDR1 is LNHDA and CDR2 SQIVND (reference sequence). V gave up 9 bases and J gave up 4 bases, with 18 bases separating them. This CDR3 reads CARKKDSNSNEKLFF. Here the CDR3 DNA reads TGTGCCAGAAAGAAGGACAGTAACAGTAATGAAAAACTGTTTTTT.

The DNA of the CDR3 is TGTGCCAAGACAGGGGGACCTTCTAGCTATGGCTACACCTTC. Translation: CAKTGGPSSYGYTF. V usage is TRBV19 and J usage is TRBJ1-2; TRBD1 matches 9 bases. Germline CDR1 is LNHDA and CDR2 is SQIVND (reference sequence). V shed 10 bases, J shed 4 bases, and the junction held 10 bases outside the gene matches. The CDR3 length is 14 residues.

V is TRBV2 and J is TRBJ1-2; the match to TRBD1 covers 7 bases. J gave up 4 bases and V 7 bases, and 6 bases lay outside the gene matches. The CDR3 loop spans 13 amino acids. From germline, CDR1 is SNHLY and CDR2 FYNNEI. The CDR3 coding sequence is TGTGCCAGCACTTGGGACAGTTCCTATGGCTACACCTTC. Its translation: CASTWDSSYGYTF. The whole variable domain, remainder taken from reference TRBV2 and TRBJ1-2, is EPEVTQTPSHQVTQMGQEVILRCVPISNHLYFYWYRQILGQKVEFLVSFYNNEISEKSEIFDDQFSVERPDGSNFTLKIRSTKLEDSAMYFCASTWDSSYGYTFGSGTRLTVV.

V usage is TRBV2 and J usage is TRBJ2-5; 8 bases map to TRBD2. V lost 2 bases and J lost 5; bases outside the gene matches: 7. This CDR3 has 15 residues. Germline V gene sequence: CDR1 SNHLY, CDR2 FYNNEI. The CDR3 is CASSERAQRGETQYF. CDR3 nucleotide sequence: TGTGCCAGCAGTGAAAGGGCACAGCGGGGGGAGACCCAGTACTTC. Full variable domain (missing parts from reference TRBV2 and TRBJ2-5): EPEVTQTPSHQVTQMGQEVILRCVPISNHLYFYWYRQILGQKVEFLVSFYNNEISEKSEIFDDQFSVERPDGSNFTLKIRSTKLEDSAMYFCASSERAQRGETQYFGPGTRLLVL.

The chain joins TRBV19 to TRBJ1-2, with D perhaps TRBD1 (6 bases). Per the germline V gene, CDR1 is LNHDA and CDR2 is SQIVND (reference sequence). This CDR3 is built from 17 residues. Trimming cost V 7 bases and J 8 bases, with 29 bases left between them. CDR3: CASTRRGGAPQGLGYTF. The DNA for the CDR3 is TGTGCCAGTACCCGGAGGGGGGGCGCGCCCCAGGGACTCGGCTACACCTTC. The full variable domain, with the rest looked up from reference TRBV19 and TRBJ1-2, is DGGITQSPKYLFRKEGQNVTLSCEQNLNHDAMYWYRQDPGQGLRLIYYSQIVNDFQKGDIAEGYSVSREKKESFPLTVTSAQKNPTAFYLCASTRRGGAPQGLGYTFGSGTRLTVV.

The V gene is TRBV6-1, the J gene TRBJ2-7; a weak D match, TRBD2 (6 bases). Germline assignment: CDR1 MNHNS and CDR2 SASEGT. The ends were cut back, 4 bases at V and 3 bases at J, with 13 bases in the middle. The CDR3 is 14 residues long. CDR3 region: CASSAAGTNYEQYF. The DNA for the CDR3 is TGTGCCAGCAGTGCCGCGGGAACTAACTACGAGCAGTACTTC.

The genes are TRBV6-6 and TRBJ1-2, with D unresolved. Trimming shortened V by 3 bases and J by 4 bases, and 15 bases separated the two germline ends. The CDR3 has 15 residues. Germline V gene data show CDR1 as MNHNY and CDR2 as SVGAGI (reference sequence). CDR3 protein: CASSYDGHSFYGYTF. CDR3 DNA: TGTGCCAGCAGTTATGATGGGCACAGTTTCTATGGCTACACCTTC.

CDR3 sequence: CASTKSSGGDPDTQYF. The CDR3 DNA sequence: TGTGCCAGCACCAAAAGTAGCGGGGGGGACCCAGATACGCAGTATTTT. This chain links TRBV2 with TRBJ2-3; TRBD2 agrees at 11 bases. J was trimmed by 4 bases and V by 7 bases; bases with no gene match: 10. Germline V gene lookup returns CDR1 SNHLY and CDR2 FYNNEI. The CDR3 has 16 residues.

CDR3 DNA: TGCGCCAGCAGCTCCGGAAGAGGTACTGAAGCTTTCTTT. This translates into CASSSGRGTEAFF. J is TRBJ1-1 and V is TRBV5-1; the D is unclear. V was cut by 3 bases and J by 5 bases, with 11 bases left in between. From germline, CDR1 is SGHRS and CDR2 YFSETQ. This CDR3 is 13 amino acids long.

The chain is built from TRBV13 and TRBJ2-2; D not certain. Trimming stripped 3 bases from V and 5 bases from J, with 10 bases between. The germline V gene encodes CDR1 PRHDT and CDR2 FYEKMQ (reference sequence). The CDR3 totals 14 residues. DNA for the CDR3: TGTGCCAGCAGCTTGGGCAGAACAACCGGGGAGCTGTTTTTT. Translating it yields CASSLGRTTGELFF.

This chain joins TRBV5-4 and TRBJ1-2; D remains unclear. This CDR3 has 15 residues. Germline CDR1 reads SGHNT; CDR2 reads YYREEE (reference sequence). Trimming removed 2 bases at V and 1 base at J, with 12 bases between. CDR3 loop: CASSLSSGGNYGYTF. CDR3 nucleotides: TGTGCCAGCAGCTTATCATCAGGAGGTAACTATGGCTACACCTTC.

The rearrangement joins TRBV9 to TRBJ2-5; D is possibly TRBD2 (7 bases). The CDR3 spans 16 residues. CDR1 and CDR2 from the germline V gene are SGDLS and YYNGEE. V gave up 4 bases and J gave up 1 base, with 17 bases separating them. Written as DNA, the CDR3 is TGTGCCAGCAGCTTTGAGGCAGGGGAGGGCCAAGAGACCCAGTACTTC. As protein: CASSFEAGEGQETQYF. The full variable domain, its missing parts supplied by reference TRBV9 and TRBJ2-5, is DSGVTQTPKHLITATGQRVTLRCSPRSGDLSVYWYQQSLDQGLQFLIQYYNGEERAKGNILERFSAQQFPDLHSELNLSSLELGDSALYFCASSFEAGEGQETQYFGPGTRLLVL.

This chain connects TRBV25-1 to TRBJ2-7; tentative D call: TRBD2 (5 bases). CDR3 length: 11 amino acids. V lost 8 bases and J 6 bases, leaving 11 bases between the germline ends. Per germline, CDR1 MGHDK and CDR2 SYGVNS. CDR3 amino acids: CASSGFGEQYF. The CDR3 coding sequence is TGTGCCAGCTCGGGGTTCGGCGAGCAGTACTTC.

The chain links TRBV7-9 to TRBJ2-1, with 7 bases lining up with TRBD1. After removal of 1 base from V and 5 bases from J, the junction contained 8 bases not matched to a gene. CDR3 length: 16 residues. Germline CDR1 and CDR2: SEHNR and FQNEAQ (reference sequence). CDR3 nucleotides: TGTGCCAGCAGCTTAGGTCGGGCAGGGGGACACAATGAGCAGTTCTTC. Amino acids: CASSLGRAGGHNEQFF.

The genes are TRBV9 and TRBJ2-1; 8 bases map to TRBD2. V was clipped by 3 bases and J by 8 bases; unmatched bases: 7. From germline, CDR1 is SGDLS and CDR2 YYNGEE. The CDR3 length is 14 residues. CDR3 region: CASSAAGRGYEQFF. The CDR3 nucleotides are TGTGCCAGCAGCGCAGCCGGGAGGGGCTATGAGCAGTTCTTC.